Following are 22 T cell receptor beta chains from one sample sequenced in a study of early T cells in non-severe SARS-CoV-2 infection. MiXCR, run by TCRdb on the 5' RACE reads, gives a single entry per CDR3 protein. The sample yields approximately 97,000 distinct CDR3 sequences, about 11% seen once. This sample comprised whole blood, obtained at baseline. The receptors stem from an adult who was a healthcare worker with PCR-confirmed SARS-CoV-2 infection or an uninfected control (not recorded which).

The chain carries TRBV6-1 and TRBJ1-5; no definite D call. The CDR3 has 16 residues. V gave up 4 bases and J gave up 0 bases, with 13 bases separating them. Looked up from germline, CDR1 is MNHNS and CDR2 is SASEGT. In DNA form, the CDR3 reads TGTGCCAGCAGTGCTTTTATTCTCTCTAGCAATCAGCCCCAGCATTTT. Protein sequence: CASSAFILSSNQPQHF.

This clonotype was seen many times. V usage is TRBV5-1 and J usage is TRBJ2-3; D possibly corresponds to TRBD1 (6 bases). This CDR3 contains 18 residues. Trimming cost V 4 bases and J 0 bases, with 21 bases left between them. The germline CDR1 and CDR2 sequences are SGHRS and YFSETQ. In DNA, the CDR3 is TGCGCCAGCAGCGCTAACTCAGGGACACCGACTAGCACAGATACGCAGTATTTT. Translation gives CASSANSGTPTSTDTQYF.

This clonotype was counted ten times or more. In DNA form, the CDR3 reads TGTGCCAGCAGCGGAGGGAGGGCAGATACGCAGTATTTT. Translating gives CASSGGRADTQYF. The chain combines TRBV7-2 with TRBJ2-3; 7 bases match TRBD2. Germline CDR1 is SGHTA and CDR2 is FQGNSA. V shed 5 bases, J shed 4 bases, and the junction held 3 bases outside the gene matches. This CDR3 has 13 amino acids.

This clonotype was counted between two and nine times. The chain employs TRBV11-2 and TRBJ2-1; the match to TRBD2 covers 11 bases. The CDR3 consists of 16 residues. Germline values: CDR1 SGHAT, CDR2 FQNNGV. V shed 5 bases, J shed 6 bases, and the junction held 9 bases outside the gene matches. The CDR3 reads CASSAYSGRALNEQFF. The CDR3 DNA sequence: TGTGCCAGCAGCGCATATAGCGGGAGGGCGCTCAATGAGCAGTTCTTC.

Ten or more counts support this clonotype. This chain joins TRBV9 and TRBJ2-3; TRBD2 matches 12 bases. V dropped 4 bases and J dropped 3; count of bases not matched to a gene: 6. From germline, CDR1 is SGDLS and CDR2 YYNGEE. This CDR3 region has 16 residues. The CDR3 sequence: CASSTPTSGSTDTQYF. The DNA of the CDR3 is TGTGCCAGCAGCACTCCGACTAGCGGGAGTACAGATACGCAGTATTTT.

This clonotype was found a few times. The gene calls are TRBV6-5 and TRBJ1-2; TRBD1 matches at 10 bases. V lost 6 bases, J lost 7 bases, and 5 bases stayed unmatched. The CDR3 is made up of 13 amino acids. The germline V gene has CDR1 MNHEY and CDR2 SVGAGI. This CDR3 reads CASSDRGRFGYTF. Written as DNA, the CDR3 is TGTGCCAGCAGCGACAGGGGGCGGTTTGGCTACACCTTC.

V gene TRBV12-3 or TRBV12-4 combines with J gene TRBJ2-2; D gene unclear. This CDR3 comprises 14 residues. The V end was cut by 3 bases, the J end by 4 bases, with 9 bases between. CDR3: CASSLAWGTGELFF. The CDR3 coding sequence is TGTGCCAGCAGTTTGGCCTGGGGCACCGGGGAGCTGTTTTTT.

This clonotype was seen ten or more times. This chain connects TRBV10-3 to TRBJ1-6; D unclear. V lost 0 bases to trimming and J lost 4 bases, with 1 base between them. The germline CDR1 and CDR2 sequences are ENHRY and SYGVKD. CDR3 length: 13 residues. The CDR3 sequence: CAISESYNSPLHF. The CDR3 DNA is TGTGCCATCAGTGAGTCGTATAATTCACCCCTCCACTTT.

The V and J genes are TRBV5-1 and TRBJ1-2; D gene uncertain. V gave up 5 bases and J gave up 3 bases, with 14 bases separating them. The CDR3 has 14 residues. Germline-derived CDR1 and CDR2 are SGHRS and YFSETQ. CDR3 sequence (DNA): TGCGCCAGCAGACGGGCCCTCGTGGACTATGGCTACACCTTC. Protein: CASRRALVDYGYTF.

This clonotype was counted ten times or more. The rearrangement links TRBV7-9 to TRBJ1-2; D is undetermined. CDR1 is SEHNR and CDR2 is FQNEAQ in the germline V gene (reference sequence). Trimming removed 1 base from V and 8 bases from J, with 14 bases in between. The CDR3 totals 14 residues. In DNA, the CDR3 is TGTGCCAGCAGCTTAGATGTCTACGAAAGGGGCTACACCTTC. Protein sequence: CASSLDVYERGYTF.

The table lists this clonotype with many counts. The CDR3 region has the DNA TGTGCCAGCAGCTTCAACAGGGTATCGAAAGGCTACACCTTC. Translated, it gives CASSFNRVSKGYTF. The rearrangement links TRBV7-8 to TRBJ1-2, with D possibly TRBD1 on 6 matching bases. Germline CDR1 is SGHVS and CDR2 is FQNEAQ. The CDR3 consists of 14 residues. With 3 bases removed from V and 8 bases from J, the gap between germline ends came to 16 bases. Complete variable domain (other parts from reference TRBV7-8 and TRBJ1-2): GAGVSQSPRYKVAKRGQDVALRCDPISGHVSLFWYQQALGQGPEFLTYFQNEAQLDKSGLPSDRFFAERPEGSVSTLKIQRTQQEDSAVYLCASSFNRVSKGYTFGSGTRLTVV.

This chain joins TRBV15 and TRBJ1-1, with a possible D match to TRBD1 (6 bases). V lost 0 bases and J lost 3, with 17 bases in between. The CDR3 is 17 amino acids. CDR1 and CDR2 (germline): LNHNV, YYDKDF (reference sequence). DNA for the CDR3: TGTGCCACCAGCAGAGATCGGGCCCGGAGGGGGGACACTGAAGCTTTCTTT. Translation gives CATSRDRARRGDTEAFF. The whole variable domain, remainder taken from reference TRBV15 and TRBJ1-1, is DAMVIQNPRYQVTQFGKPVTLSCSQTLNHNVMYWYQQKSSQAPKLLFHYYDKDFNNEADTPDNFQSRRPNTSFCFLDIRSPGLGDTAMYLCATSRDRARRGDTEAFFGQGTRLTVV.

V usage is TRBV7-9 and J usage is TRBJ2-1; D gene unclear. The germline CDR1 and CDR2 sequences are SEHNR and FQNEAQ (reference sequence). This CDR3 is 13 amino acids long. The V end was cut by 6 bases, the J end by 4 bases, with 10 bases between. CDR3 residues: CASSSYEYNEQFF. The DNA of the CDR3 is TGTGCCAGCAGTTCTTACGAGTACAATGAGCAGTTCTTC.

V gene TRBV6-2 or TRBV6-3 combines with J gene TRBJ2-1; perhaps D is TRBD1 or TRBD2 (5 bases each). Looked up from germline, CDR1 is MNHEY and CDR2 is SVGEGT. CDR3 size: 12 residues. Between the trimmed V and J ends, which lost 2 bases and 16 bases, there was a span of 15 bases. CDR3 amino acids: CASSYPGRVEFF. For the CDR3, the DNA is TGTGCCAGCAGTTACCCGGGACGGGTCGAATTCTTC.

In its sample, this clonotype was seen a few times. This rearrangement joins TRBV11-2 to TRBJ2-3; 11 bases agree with TRBD2. The V gene's germline CDR1 is SGHAT and CDR2 FQNNGV. V was clipped by 5 bases and J by 2 bases; unmatched bases: 18. CDR3 length: 20 amino acids. Here the CDR3 reads CASSTLRRGLAGGLTDTQYF. The CDR3 DNA is TGTGCCAGCAGCACCCTTAGACGGGGGCTAGCGGGGGGCCTCACAGATACGCAGTATTTT.

This clonotype was seen many times. The chain carries TRBV7-8 and TRBJ2-1; 13 bases map to TRBD2. V lost 6 bases and J lost 3; bases outside the gene matches: 2. This CDR3 is 15 amino acids long. Germline-derived CDR1 and CDR2 are SGHVS and FQNEAQ. The CDR3 nucleotides read TGTGCCAGCAGACGACTAGCGGGAGGCTACAATGAGCAGTTCTTC. It specifies CASRRLAGGYNEQFF.

Many counts were recorded for this clonotype. The chain links TRBV19 to TRBJ2-2; 7 positions agree with TRBD1. This CDR3 comprises 17 residues. Germline V CDR1 and CDR2: LNHDA, SQIVND (reference sequence). After removal of 7 bases from V and 4 bases from J, the junction contained 15 bases not matched to a gene. CDR3 nucleotide sequence: TGTGCCAGTAAGATTGGGATAGACAGGGTATCCACCGGGGAGCTGTTTTTT. Residues: CASKIGIDRVSTGELFF.

Many counts were recorded for this clonotype. The V call is TRBV6-5, the J call TRBJ1-2; a possible D gene is TRBD1 (5 bases). Trimming took off 4 bases at V and 4 bases at J, with 10 bases between the two ends. This CDR3 spans 13 amino acids. Germline V lookup: CDR1 MNHEY, CDR2 SVGAGI. CDR3: CASSSTATYGYTF. The CDR3 region has the DNA TGTGCCAGCAGTTCGACAGCTACCTATGGCTACACCTTC.

CDR3 region: CATSDLSSGSDEQFF. The CDR3 nucleotides are TGTGCCACCAGTGATTTGTCTAGCGGGAGTGATGAGCAGTTCTTC. The chain links TRBV24-1 to TRBJ2-1; 10 bases are a match to TRBD2. With V trimmed by 0 bases and J by 8 bases, 3 bases remained unmatched. The CDR3 length is 15 residues. Germline values: CDR1 KGHDR, CDR2 SFDVKD.

The J gene is TRBJ2-2, the V gene TRBV14; D is undetermined. The CDR3 covers 13 residues. Germline loops: CDR1 SGHDN, CDR2 FVKESK. V lost 4 bases and J lost 4, with 7 bases in between. As DNA, the CDR3 is TGTGCCAGCAGCCCAGCTGTCACCGGGGAGCTGTTTTTT. The encoded protein is CASSPAVTGELFF.

The rearrangement joins TRBV9 to TRBJ2-3, with a possible D match to TRBD2 (6 bases). V was cut by 4 bases and J by 5 bases, with 20 bases left in between. The length of the CDR3 is 16 residues. Per the germline V gene, CDR1 is SGDLS and CDR2 is YYNGEE. CDR3 DNA: TGTGCCAGCAGCAAAATACCGGGACCCGGGGGAGATACGCAGTATTTT. The encoded protein is CASSKIPGPGGDTQYF. Full variable domain (rest looked up from reference TRBV9 and TRBJ2-3): DSGVTQTPKHLITATGQRVTLRCSPRSGDLSVYWYQQSLDQGLQFLIQYYNGEERAKGNILERFSAQQFPDLHSELNLSSLELGDSALYFCASSKIPGPGGDTQYFGPGTRLTVL.

This clonotype showed up just a few times. The rearrangement joins TRBV9 to TRBJ2-6; D remains ambiguous. V lost 7 bases and J lost 1, with 9 bases in between. The CDR3 consists of 14 residues. Germline assignment: CDR1 SGDLS and CDR2 YYNGEE. The CDR3 DNA is TGTGCCAGCTGGACCACGTCTGGGGCCAACGTCCTGACTTTC. Amino acids: CASWTTSGANVLTF.